This T cell receptor (beta chain) was sequenced in a study of PD-1 blockade in mismatch repair-deficient tumors. About the research overall: Patients had approximately 13 mismatch repair-deficient cancer types, all previously treated and progressing. Study results and caveats: After pembrolizumab, tumor-resident clones rose rapidly, then generally contracted before radiologic responses.

Every patient had mismatch repair deficiency by PCR or immunohistochemistry. The TCR-sequenced patients were a few responders to pembrolizumab. Points on this clone: Its specificity is unknown.

This CDR3 is 12 amino acids long. V lost 2 bases to trimming and J lost 9 bases, with 11 bases between them. Germline loops: CDR1 MNHNY, CDR2 SVGAGI (reference sequence). Assay: immunoSEQ multiplex PCR; the TCRdb copy retains only in-frame clones and omits some. The data contain some 130,000 clones, around nine tenths of them seen just once; the ten biggest clones take up 10% to 15%. The rearrangement joins TRBV6-6 to TRBJ2-7, with D perhaps TRBD2 (5 bases). The sequence was collected from an adult with mismatch repair-deficient cancer. The sample consisted of peripheral blood, taken 70 to 73 weeks after starting pembrolizumab. The CDR3 DNA reads TGTGCCAGCAGTTACCGGGGTTGGGGGCAGTACTTC. As protein: CASSYRGWGQYF.